This record looks at one T cell receptor (delta chain) sequence and its context. The sample comes from a study of gamma-delta chains in newborns, infants, children. TCRdb reanalyzed the reads using CATT. This table holds roughly 5,100 delta-chain clones, more than 2.5% found once. The germline V gene encodes CDR1 GEAIGNYY and CDR2 EKD. This CDR3 is built from 21 residues. Germline trimming cut 1 base from V and 0 bases from J; bases unmatched to any gene: 13. The source of this sequence is a child who was a newborn, infant or young child, either healthy, febrile or measles-vaccinated (not recorded which). This rearrangement joins TRDV2 to TRDJ3; 8 bases are a match to TRDD3. Sequenced sample: blood. The CDR3 loop reads CACDTLYWGPSSSWDTRQMFF. Written as DNA, the CDR3 is TGTGCCTGTGACACGCTGTACTGGGGGCCTAGTTCCTCCTGGGACACCCGACAGATGTTTTTC.